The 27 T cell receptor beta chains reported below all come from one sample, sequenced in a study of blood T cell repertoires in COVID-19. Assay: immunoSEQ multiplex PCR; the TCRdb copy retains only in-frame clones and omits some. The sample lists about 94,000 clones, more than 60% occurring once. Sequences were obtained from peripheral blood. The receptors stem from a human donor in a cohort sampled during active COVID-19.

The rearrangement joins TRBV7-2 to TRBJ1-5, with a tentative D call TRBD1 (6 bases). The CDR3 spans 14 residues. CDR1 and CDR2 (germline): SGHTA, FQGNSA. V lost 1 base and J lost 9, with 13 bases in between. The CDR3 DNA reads TGTGCCAGCAGCTTAGGGGGGGGCGCGAGGCCCCAGCATTTT. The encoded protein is CASSLGGGARPQHF.

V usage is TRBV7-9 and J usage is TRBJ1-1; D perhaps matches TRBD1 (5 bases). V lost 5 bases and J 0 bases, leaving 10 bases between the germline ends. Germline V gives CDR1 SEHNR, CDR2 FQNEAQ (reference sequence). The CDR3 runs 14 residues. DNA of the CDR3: TGTGCCAGCAGCCCTGGAGGGGTGAACACTGAAGCTTTCTTT. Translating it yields CASSPGGVNTEAFF.

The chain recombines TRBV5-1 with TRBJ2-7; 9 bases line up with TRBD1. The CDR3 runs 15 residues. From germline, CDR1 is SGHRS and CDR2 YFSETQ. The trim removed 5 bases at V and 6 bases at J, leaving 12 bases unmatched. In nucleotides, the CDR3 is TGCGCCAGCAGGCCGGACGGGACAGGGTACACCGAGCAGTACTTC. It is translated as CASRPDGTGYTEQYF.

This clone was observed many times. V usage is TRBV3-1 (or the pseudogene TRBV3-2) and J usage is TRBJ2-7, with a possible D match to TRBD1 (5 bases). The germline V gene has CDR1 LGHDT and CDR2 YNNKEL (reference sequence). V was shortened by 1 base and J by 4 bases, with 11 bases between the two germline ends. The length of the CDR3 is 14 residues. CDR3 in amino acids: CASSQGQGIYEQYF. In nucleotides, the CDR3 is TGTGCCAGCAGCCAAGGGCAGGGAATATACGAGCAGTACTTC.

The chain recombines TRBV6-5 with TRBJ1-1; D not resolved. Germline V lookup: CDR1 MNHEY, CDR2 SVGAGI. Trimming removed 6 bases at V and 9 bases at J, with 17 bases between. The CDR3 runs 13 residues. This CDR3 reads CASSSPEHPKAFF. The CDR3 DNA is TGTGCCAGCAGCTCTCCTGAGCACCCCAAAGCTTTCTTT.

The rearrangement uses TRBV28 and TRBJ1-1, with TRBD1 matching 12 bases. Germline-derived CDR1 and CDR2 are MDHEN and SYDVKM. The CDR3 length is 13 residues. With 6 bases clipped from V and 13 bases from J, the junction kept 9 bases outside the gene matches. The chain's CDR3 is CASRRTGTGGVFF. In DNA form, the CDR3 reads TGTGCCAGCAGAAGAACCGGGACAGGGGGCGTTTTCTTT.

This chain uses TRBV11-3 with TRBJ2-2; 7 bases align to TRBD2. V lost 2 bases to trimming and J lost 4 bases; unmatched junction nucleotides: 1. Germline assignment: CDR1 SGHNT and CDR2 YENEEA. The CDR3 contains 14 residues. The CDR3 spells CASSLSGTTGELFF. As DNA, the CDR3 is TGTGCCAGCAGCTTAAGCGGGACCACCGGGGAGCTGTTTTTT. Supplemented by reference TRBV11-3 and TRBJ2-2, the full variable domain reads EAGVVQSPRYKIIEKKQPVAFWCNPISGHNTLYWYLQNLGQGPELLIRYENEEAVDDSQLPKDRFSAERLKGVDSTLKIQPAELGDSAVYLCASSLSGTTGELFFGEGSRLTVL.

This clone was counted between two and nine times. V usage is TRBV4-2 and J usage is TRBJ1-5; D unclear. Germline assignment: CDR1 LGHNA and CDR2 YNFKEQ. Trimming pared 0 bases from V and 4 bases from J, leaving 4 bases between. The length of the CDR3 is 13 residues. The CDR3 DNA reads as TGTGCCAGCAGCCAAGACAATAATCAGCCCCAGCATTTT. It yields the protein CASSQDNNQPQHF.

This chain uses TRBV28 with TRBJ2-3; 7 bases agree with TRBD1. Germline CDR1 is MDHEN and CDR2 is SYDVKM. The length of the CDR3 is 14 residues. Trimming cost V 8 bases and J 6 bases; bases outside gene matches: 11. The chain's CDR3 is CASLPGQFMDTQYF. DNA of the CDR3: TGTGCCAGCCTACCGGGACAGTTCATGGATACGCAGTATTTT. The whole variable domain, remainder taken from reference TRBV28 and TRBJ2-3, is DVKVTQSSRYLVKRTGEKVFLECVQDMDHENMFWYRQDPGLGLRLIYFSYDVKMKEKGDIPEGYSVSREKKERFSLILESASTNQTSMYLCASLPGQFMDTQYFGPGTRLTVL.

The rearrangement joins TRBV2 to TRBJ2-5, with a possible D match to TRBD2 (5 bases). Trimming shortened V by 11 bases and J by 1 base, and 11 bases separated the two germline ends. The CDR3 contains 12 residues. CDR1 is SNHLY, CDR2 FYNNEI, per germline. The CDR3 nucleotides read TGTGCCTCGGGATGGCGCCAAGAGACCCAGTACTTC. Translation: CASGWRQETQYF.

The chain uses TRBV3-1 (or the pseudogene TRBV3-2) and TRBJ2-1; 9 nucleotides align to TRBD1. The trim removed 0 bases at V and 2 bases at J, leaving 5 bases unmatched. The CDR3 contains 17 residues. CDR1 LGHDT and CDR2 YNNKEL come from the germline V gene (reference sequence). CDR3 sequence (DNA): TGTGCCAGCAGCCAAGATTTTAGGACAGGGGCCTACAATGAGCAGTTCTTC. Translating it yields CASSQDFRTGAYNEQFF.

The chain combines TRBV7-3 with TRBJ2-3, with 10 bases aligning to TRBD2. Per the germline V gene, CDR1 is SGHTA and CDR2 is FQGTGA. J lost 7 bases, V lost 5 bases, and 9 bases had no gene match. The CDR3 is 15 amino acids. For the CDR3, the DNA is TGTGCCAGCAGCGGAGGCGGGACTAGCGCAAATACGCAGTATTTT. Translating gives CASSGGGTSANTQYF. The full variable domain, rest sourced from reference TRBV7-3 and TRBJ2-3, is GAGVSQTPSNKVTEKGKYVELRCDPISGHTALYWYRQSLGQGPEFLIYFQGTGAADDSGLPNDRFFAVRPEGSVSTLKIQRTERGDSAVYLCASSGGGTSANTQYFGPGTRLTVL.

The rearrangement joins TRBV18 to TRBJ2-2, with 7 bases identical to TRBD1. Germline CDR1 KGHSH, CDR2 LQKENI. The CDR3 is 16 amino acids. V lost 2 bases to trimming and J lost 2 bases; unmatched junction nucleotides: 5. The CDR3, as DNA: TGTGCCAGCTCACCAACGACAGGGAGCAACACCGGGGAGCTGTTTTTT. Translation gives CASSPTTGSNTGELFF.

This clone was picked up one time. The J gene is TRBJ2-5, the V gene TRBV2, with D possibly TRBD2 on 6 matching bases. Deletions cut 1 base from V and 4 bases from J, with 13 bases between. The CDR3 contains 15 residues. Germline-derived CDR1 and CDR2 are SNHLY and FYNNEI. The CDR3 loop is CASSEVGGLGETQYF. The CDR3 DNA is TGTGCCAGCAGTGAAGTTGGGGGACTGGGAGAGACCCAGTACTTC.

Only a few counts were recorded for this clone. CDR3 sequence (DNA): TGTGCCAGTAGTTTCGGGAACTCTGGAAACACCATATATTTT. Translating it yields CASSFGNSGNTIYF. This chain uses TRBV19 with TRBJ1-3; D is unresolved. The germline gives CDR1 LNHDA, CDR2 SQIVND (reference sequence). The length of the CDR3 is 14 residues. Trimming took 5 bases from V and 0 from J, leaving 8 bases between them.

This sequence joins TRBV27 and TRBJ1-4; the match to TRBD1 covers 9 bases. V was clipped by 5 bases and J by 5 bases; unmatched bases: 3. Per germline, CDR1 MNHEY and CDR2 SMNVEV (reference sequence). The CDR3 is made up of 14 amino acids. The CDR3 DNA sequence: TGTGCCAGCAGTCTCGGACAGGGGAATGAAAAACTGTTTTTT. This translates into CASSLGQGNEKLFF.

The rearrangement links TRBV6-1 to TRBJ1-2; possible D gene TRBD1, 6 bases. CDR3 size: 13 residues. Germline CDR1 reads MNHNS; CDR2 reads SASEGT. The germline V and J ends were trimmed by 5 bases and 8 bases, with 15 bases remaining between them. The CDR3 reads CASSNKGDRGYTF. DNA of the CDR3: TGTGCCAGCAGTAACAAGGGGGATCGCGGCTACACCTTC.

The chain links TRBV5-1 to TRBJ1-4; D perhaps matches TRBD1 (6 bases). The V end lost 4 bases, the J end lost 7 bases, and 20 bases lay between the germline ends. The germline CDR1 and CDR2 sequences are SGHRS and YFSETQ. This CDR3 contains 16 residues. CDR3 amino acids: CASSLRDIYQGEKLFF. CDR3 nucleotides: TGCGCCAGCAGCCTCCGGGACATTTACCAGGGTGAAAAACTGTTTTTT.

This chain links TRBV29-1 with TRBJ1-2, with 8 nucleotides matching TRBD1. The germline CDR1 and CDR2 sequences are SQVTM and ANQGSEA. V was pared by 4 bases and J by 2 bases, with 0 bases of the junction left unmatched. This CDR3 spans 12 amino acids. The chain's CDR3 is CSVGDRNYGYTF. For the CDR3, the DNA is TGCAGCGTTGGGGACAGGAACTATGGCTACACCTTC.

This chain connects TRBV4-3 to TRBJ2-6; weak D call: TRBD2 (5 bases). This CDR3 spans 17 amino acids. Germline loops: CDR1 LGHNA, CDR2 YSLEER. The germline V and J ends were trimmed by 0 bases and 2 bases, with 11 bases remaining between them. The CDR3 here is CASSQEGSAPGANVLTF. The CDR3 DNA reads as TGCGCCAGCAGCCAAGAAGGGAGTGCCCCTGGGGCCAACGTCCTGACTTTC.

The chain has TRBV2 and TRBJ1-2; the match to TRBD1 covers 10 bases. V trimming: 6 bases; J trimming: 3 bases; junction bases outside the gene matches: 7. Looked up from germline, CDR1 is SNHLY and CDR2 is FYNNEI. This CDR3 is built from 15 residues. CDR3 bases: TGTGCCAGCAGCCGCCGGGACAGGGGAGACTATGGCTACACCTTC. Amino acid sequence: CASSRRDRGDYGYTF.

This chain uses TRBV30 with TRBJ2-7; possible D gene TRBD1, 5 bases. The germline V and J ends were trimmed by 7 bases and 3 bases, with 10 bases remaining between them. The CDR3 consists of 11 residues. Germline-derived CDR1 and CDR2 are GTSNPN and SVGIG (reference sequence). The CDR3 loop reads CALDRGYEQYF. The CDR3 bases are TGTGCCTTAGACAGAGGCTACGAGCAGTACTTC.

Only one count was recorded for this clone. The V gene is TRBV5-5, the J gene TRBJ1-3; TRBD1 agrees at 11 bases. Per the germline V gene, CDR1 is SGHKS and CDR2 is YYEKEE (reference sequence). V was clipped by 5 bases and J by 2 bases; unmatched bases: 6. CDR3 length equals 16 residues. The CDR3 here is CASSRDRGRPGNTIYF. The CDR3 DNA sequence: TGTGCCAGCAGTCGGGACAGGGGGAGACCTGGAAACACCATATATTTT.

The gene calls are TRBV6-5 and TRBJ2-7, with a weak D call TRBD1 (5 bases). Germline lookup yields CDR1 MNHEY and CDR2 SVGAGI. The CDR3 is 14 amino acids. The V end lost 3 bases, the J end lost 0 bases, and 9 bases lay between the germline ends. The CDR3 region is CASSYLGASYEQYF. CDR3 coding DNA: TGTGCCAGCAGTTATCTTGGGGCCTCCTACGAGCAGTACTTC.

The CDR3 DNA reads TGTGCCAGCTCACCACCGGCAGGGGAAAGGGGCTACACCTTC. The encoded protein is CASSPPAGERGYTF. The chain combines TRBV18 with TRBJ1-2; TRBD1 is a possible D gene (6 bases). CDR1 is KGHSH and CDR2 is LQKENI in the germline V gene. Trimming shortened V by 0 bases and J by 8 bases, and 13 bases separated the two germline ends. The CDR3 has 14 residues.

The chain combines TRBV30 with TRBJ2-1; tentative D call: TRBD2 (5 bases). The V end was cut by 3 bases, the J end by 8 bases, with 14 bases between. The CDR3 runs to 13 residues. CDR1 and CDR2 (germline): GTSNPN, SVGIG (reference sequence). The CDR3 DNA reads TGTGCCTGGAGGGGTACTAGAATGGATGAGCAGTTCTTC. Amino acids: CAWRGTRMDEQFF.

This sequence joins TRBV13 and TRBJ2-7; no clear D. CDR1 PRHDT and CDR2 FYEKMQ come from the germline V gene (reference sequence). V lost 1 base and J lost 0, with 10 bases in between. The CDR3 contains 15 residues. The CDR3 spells CASSLVGAISYEQYF. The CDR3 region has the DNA TGTGCCAGCAGCTTAGTGGGCGCCATCTCCTACGAGCAGTACTTC.